This T cell receptor (beta chain) was obtained from a study of T cell repertoires in aging, cancer and after chemotherapy. Amplification of TCR beta used genomic DNA extracted from peripheral blood. Multiplex touch-down PCR with TRB-A/B primers amplified rearranged V-D-J TRB sequences. TCRdb ran MiXCR on the multiplex PCR reads and lists one entry per CDR3 protein. The table has 9,900 or so distinct CDR3 sequences, 20% to 25% seen once. Findings of the study overall: In healthy donors, age-related TCR diversity loss mainly reflected lost richness.

This clonotype was observed a handful of times. As yet, its antigen is unknown. This clonotype was obtained from a human donor in good health. Sequencing was performed on blood.

This CDR3 reads CASSSSSYNSPLHF. DNA of the CDR3: TGCGCCAGCAGCTCGAGCTCCTATAATTCACCCCTCCACTTT. The chain couples TRBV5-1 to TRBJ1-6, with D uncertain. Germline V gene sequence: CDR1 SGHRS, CDR2 YFSETQ. Trimming cost V 3 bases and J 0 bases, with 4 bases left between them. The CDR3 totals 14 residues.